This T cell receptor beta chain was found in a study of post-analysis software for immune sequencing data (dated by TCRdb to the mid-2010s). Looking at the study overall: The recorded disease courses included relapsing-remitting, secondary progressive and progressive-relapsing multiple sclerosis, and some patients had no subtype annotation. The multiple sclerosis patient repertoires were compared with about a dozen previously published healthy control repertoires from donors aged 6 to 25 years. A subset of samples was prepared in parallel using single-end sample barcoding, then pooled and co-amplified after Illumina adapter ligation.

Library preparation was by PCR. Instrument used: Illumina HiSeq 2500. To reduce PCR and sequencing biases, unique molecular identifiers were built into the TCR beta cDNA libraries. Roughly 0.5 million cDNA molecules were obtained per 1 to 10 million input T cells, so each molecule approximated one T cell. Patient libraries were prepared and sequenced with the same protocol used for the earlier healthy control dataset. Samples belonging to the same batch were prepared together, multiplexed and sequenced on a shared HiSeq lane. Turning to the authors' computational methods: Raw barcoded reads were processed with MIGEC, discarding single-read molecular identifier groups before consensus assembly and CDR3 extraction. VDJtools was used for post-analysis of the clonotype tables, and diversity was normalized by down-sampling every dataset to the size of the smallest sample. Repertoire overlap clustering matched CDR3 amino acid but not nucleotide sequences to correct batch-related cross-sample contamination. TCRdb's own reprocessing of the public reads used fastp at Q25 and MiXCR and kept productive beta chains. Each entry is one CDR3 protein sequence, shown with its most common DNA and genes. The V and J calls reflect TCRdb's pipeline rather than the authors' work. In this sample the table shows approximately 660,000 distinct CDR3 sequences, approximately 60% of which occur a single time. 11% of the sample lies in the top ten.

To demonstrate the VDJtools post-analysis software, TCR beta repertoires were profiled from the peripheral blood of about 13 young patients with multiple sclerosis. The patients with multiple sclerosis were children and adolescents between about 6 and 17 years of age. In regard to this clonotype: There is no known antigen for this receptor. No base quality information exists; no much larger clone differs at one position.

The CDR3 starts with the cysteine, ends with the phenylalanine, and has 15 residues. Of the read, only the CDR3 DNA is kept; its 45 bases are in frame from base 1. CDR1 and CDR2, per the germline V gene, are SGHRS and YFSETQ. The junction shows trimming of 3 bases on V and 9 bases on J, and the gene matches do not reach 11 bases of it. The study at large found these results: The control group was slightly older than the multiple sclerosis patient group. A handful of TRBV segments, including TRBV5-6, TRBV5-1 and TRBV20-1, were significantly more frequent in patients than controls. Strong co-clustering of samples prepared in the same batch was shown by direct clustering with F measure, prompting a batch-effect correction. Significantly lower normalized Chao1 diversity was found in multiple sclerosis patients than in controls, suggesting substantial peripheral T-cell clonal expansion.

This receptor chain uses TRBV5-1 and TRBJ2-1, and TRBD2 matches 8 of the central bases. The sequencing input was blood. The clonotype originates from a girl aged 2 to 9 with multiple sclerosis. The DNA sequence follows: TGCGCCAGCAGCTCCGTCCCGGGACTAGATCGTGAGCAGTTCTTC. Protein translation: CASSSVPGLDREQFF.